This T cell receptor beta chain was sequenced for a study of cytomegalovirus exposure and HLA in healthy donors. Study observations and caveats: Within the data, a cluster of highly shared sequence variants was likely a sequencing artifact.

Germline CDR1 is MNHEY and CDR2 is SVGAGI. This CDR3 region has 15 residues. Trimming took 0 bases from V and 2 from J; bases not matched to a gene: 2. The PCR employed 60 Vbeta primers together with 13 Jbeta primers. Sequencing was performed with immunoSEQ multiplex PCR; in TCRdb, only in-frame clones are kept and a portion is missing. The sample carries around 100,000 clones, more than 80% recorded once. This clone was recorded only once. What it binds is not known. The chain joins TRBV6-5 to TRBJ2-7, with 9 bases identical to TRBD1. The sequenced sample consisted of PBMCs. This clonotype was sampled from a man younger than 40 in good health and CMV-seronegative. Written as DNA, the CDR3 is TGTGCCAGCAGTTACTCCTGGACAGGGGCCTACGAGCAGTACTTC. Translating gives CASSYSWTGAYEQYF.